The T cell receptor beta chain described here comes from a study of T cell responses to AZD1222 COVID-19 vaccine. This clone was counted once. Its specificity is not known. V gave up 0 bases and J gave up 2 bases, with 9 bases separating them. Germline-derived CDR1 and CDR2 are SGHDT and YYEEEE. The CDR3 loop spans 16 amino acids. Study outcomes and limitations: Clonal diversity may have been underestimated in mostly white British donors.

The method was immunoSEQ multiplex PCR; TCRdb's version includes in-frame clones alone and lacks a portion of them. In the table there are under 200,000 clones, 90% to 95% of which are singletons. The clonotype was recovered from an adult in good health. This specimen consisted of peripheral blood, obtained on day 0 of AZD1222 vaccination. V usage is TRBV5-6 and J usage is TRBJ1-6; no definite D call. CDR3: CASSLGGIAYNSPLHF. The CDR3 DNA is TGTGCCAGCAGCTTGGGGGGTATCGCCTATAATTCACCCCTCCACTTT.